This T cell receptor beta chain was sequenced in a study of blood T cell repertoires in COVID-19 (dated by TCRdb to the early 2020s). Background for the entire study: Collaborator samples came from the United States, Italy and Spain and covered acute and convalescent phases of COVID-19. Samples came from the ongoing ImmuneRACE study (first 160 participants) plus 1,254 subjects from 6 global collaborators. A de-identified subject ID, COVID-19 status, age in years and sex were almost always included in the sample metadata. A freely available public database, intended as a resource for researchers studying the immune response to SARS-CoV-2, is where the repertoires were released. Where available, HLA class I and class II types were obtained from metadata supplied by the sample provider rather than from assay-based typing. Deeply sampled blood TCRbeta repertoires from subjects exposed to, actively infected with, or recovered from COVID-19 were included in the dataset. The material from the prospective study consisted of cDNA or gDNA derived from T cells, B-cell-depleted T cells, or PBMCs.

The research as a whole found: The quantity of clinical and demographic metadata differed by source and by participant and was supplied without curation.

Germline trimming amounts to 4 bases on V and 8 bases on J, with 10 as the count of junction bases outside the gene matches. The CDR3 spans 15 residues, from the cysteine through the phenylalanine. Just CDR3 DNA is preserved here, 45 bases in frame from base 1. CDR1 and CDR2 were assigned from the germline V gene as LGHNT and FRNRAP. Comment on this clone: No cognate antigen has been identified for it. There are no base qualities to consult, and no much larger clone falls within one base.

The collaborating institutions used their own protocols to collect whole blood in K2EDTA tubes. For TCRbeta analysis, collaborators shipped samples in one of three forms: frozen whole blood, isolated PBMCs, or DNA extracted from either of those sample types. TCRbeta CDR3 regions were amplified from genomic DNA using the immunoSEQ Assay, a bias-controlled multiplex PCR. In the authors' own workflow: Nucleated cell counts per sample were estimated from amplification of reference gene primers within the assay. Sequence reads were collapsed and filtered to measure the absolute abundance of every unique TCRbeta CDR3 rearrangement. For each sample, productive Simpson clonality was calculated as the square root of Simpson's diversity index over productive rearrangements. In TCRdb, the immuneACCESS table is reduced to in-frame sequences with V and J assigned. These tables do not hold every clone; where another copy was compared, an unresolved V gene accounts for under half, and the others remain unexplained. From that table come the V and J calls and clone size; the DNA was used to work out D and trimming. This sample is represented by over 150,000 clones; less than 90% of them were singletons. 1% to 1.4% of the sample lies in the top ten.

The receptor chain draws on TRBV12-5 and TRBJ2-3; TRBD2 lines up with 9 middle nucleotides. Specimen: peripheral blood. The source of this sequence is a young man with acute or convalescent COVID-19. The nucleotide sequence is TGTGCTAGTGGTTCCCAGACTAGCGGTGGAGGTACGCAGTATTTT. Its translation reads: CASGSQTSGGGTQYF.